The 26 T cell receptor beta chains in this list originate from one sample, sequenced in a study of human T cells and chemical hapten exposure. Using its own MiXCR run on the RACE reads, TCRdb lists one record per CDR3 protein. The sample has about 80,000 distinct CDR3 sequences, roughly a tenth seen once. Time point reported: patch test 2, 6 weeks after DPC sensitization. Indicated treatment: therapeutic diphenylcyclopropenone sensitization with weekly scalp DPC. The sample consisted of whole blood, taken in connection with sensitization to the hapten diphenylcyclopropenone (DPC). All receptors come from a woman aged 25 to 39 with alopecia areata. Some clones in this sample may be carry-over from other donors' samples.

This clonotype came up a few times. This chain uses TRBV11-2 with TRBJ1-4, with no clear D. V gave up 1 base and J gave up 8 bases, with 5 bases separating them. The CDR3 has 12 residues. Germline loops: CDR1 SGHAT, CDR2 FQNNGV. The CDR3 bases are TGTGCCAGCAGCTTAGTCGGCGAAAAACTGTTTTTT. Translated: CASSLVGEKLFF.

This clonotype was counted many times. The V call is TRBV6-2 or TRBV6-3, the J call TRBJ2-7; no reliable D call. V lost 5 bases and J 7 bases, leaving 18 bases between the germline ends. CDR1 and CDR2 from the germline V gene are MNHEY and SVGEGT. The CDR3 loop spans 14 amino acids. The CDR3 loop reads CASSAPGALREQYF. The CDR3 DNA sequence: TGTGCCAGCAGTGCCCCCGGCGCGCTCAGGGAGCAGTACTTC.

This clonotype was counted many times. CDR3 DNA: TGCAGCGTTATAACCCAGGCAAACTATGGCTACACCTTC. Its protein is CSVITQANYGYTF. The chain combines TRBV29-1 with TRBJ1-2, with D unresolved. The CDR3 has 13 residues. Germline V gene sequence: CDR1 SQVTM, CDR2 ANQGSEA. Trimming stripped 5 bases from V and 2 bases from J, with 12 bases between. The variable domain in full, completed from reference TRBV29-1 and TRBJ1-2, reads SAVISQKPSRDICQRGTSLTIQCQVDSQVTMMFWYRQQPGQSLTLIATANQGSEATYESGFVIDKFPISRPNLTFSTLTVSNMSPEDSSIYLCSVITQANYGYTFGSGTRLTVV.

The table lists this clonotype with many counts. The chain combines TRBV29-1 with TRBJ1-2, with a tentative D call TRBD1 (5 bases). This CDR3 spans 16 amino acids. Deletions cut 4 bases from V and 2 bases from J, with 20 bases between. CDR1 is SQVTM and CDR2 is ANQGSEA in the germline V gene. The CDR3 DNA reads TGCAGCGTTGTTTCGCCACCCAGGGAGGCAAACTATGGCTACACCTTC. Translating it yields CSVVSPPREANYGYTF.

This clonotype occurred a few times. The chain carries TRBV18 and TRBJ2-2; 12 bases match TRBD1. The CDR3 spans 16 residues. Germline V gives CDR1 KGHSH, CDR2 LQKENI. V trimming: 1 base; J trimming: 6 bases; junction bases outside the gene matches: 3. In DNA form, the CDR3 reads TGTGCCAGCTCACCACTCGGGACAGGGGGCGCCGGGGAGCTGTTTTTT. It is translated as CASSPLGTGGAGELFF.

The chain has TRBV28 and TRBJ1-5; 8 bases match TRBD1. Losses at the gene ends were 7 bases for V and 7 bases for J; bases not matched to a gene: 9. CDR1 and CDR2 from the germline V gene are MDHEN and SYDVKM. This CDR3 is built from 14 residues. The DNA for the CDR3 is TGTGCCAGCATGATGACAGGGGACAGACAGCCCCAGCATTTT. This encodes CASMMTGDRQPQHF.

This clonotype was counted ten times or more. CDR3 residues: CASRKVGQGGYGYTF. The DNA for the CDR3 is TGTGCCAGCAGAAAGGTGGGACAGGGAGGGTATGGCTACACCTTC. The V and J genes are TRBV6-5 and TRBJ1-2; 9 bases fit TRBD1. This CDR3 is 15 amino acids long. The germline gives CDR1 MNHEY, CDR2 SVGAGI. V trimming: 6 bases; J trimming: 5 bases; junction bases outside the gene matches: 10.

This clonotype was detected many times. The chain links TRBV12-3 or TRBV12-4 to TRBJ2-2; 7 positions agree with TRBD1. This CDR3 spans 14 amino acids. The V and J ends lost 8 bases and 3 bases, in that order; junction bases with no gene match: 6. CDR3 in DNA: TGTGCCAGCTCCTTACAGGGGTACACCGGGGAGCTGTTTTTT. The encoded protein is CASSLQGYTGELFF.

The chain uses TRBV28 and TRBJ2-1; possibly TRBD2 for D (6 bases). Trimming took 8 bases from V and 12 from J, leaving 32 bases between them. CDR1 MDHEN and CDR2 SYDVKM come from the germline V gene. This CDR3 has 17 residues. The CDR3 here is CASQPTPAGDWLSWQFF. The CDR3 nucleotides read TGTGCCAGCCAACCCACCCCCGCCGGGGACTGGCTGTCGTGGCAGTTCTTC.

This clonotype came up many times. The chain links TRBV6-5 to TRBJ2-1; D is unclear. Germline V lookup: CDR1 MNHEY, CDR2 SVGAGI. V lost 6 bases to trimming and J lost 9 bases, with 27 bases between them. This CDR3 has 17 residues. CDR3 nucleotide sequence: TGTGCCAGCAGCCGGGCAGCTCGGACCCCCCCCCCTTCTGAGCAGTTCTTC. Amino acid sequence: CASSRAARTPPPSEQFF.

This clonotype was observed a handful of times. The V gene is TRBV3-1, the J gene TRBJ2-7, with 9 positions matching TRBD1. The CDR3 totals 16 residues. V gave up 3 bases and J gave up 2 bases; unmatched junction bases: 8. Per germline, CDR1 LGHDT and CDR2 YNNKEL (reference sequence). Written as DNA, the CDR3 is TGTGCCAGCAGCCACCCCGCCCGGACAGGGGCCTACGAGCAGTACTTC. It specifies CASSHPARTGAYEQYF.

This clonotype was recorded a few times. The chain couples TRBV10-2 to TRBJ2-5; D unclear. The germline V and J ends were trimmed by 0 bases and 1 base, with 9 bases remaining between them. Germline V gives CDR1 WSHSY, CDR2 SAAADI. The CDR3 sequence is 15 residues long. The CDR3 sequence is CASSESWQAQETQYF. The DNA of the CDR3 is TGCGCCAGCAGTGAGTCTTGGCAGGCCCAAGAGACCCAGTACTTC.

This clonotype was seen only a few times. The rearrangement joins TRBV5-4 to TRBJ1-4, with D possibly TRBD1 on 5 matching bases. CDR1 is SGHNT, CDR2 YYREEE, per germline (reference sequence). Trimming removed 0 bases from V and 0 bases from J, with 12 bases in between. The CDR3 is made up of 17 amino acids. The CDR3 loop reads CASSLGGALTTNEKLFF. The CDR3 region has the DNA TGTGCCAGCAGCTTGGGCGGGGCGCTTACAACTAATGAAAAACTGTTTTTT.

This sequence joins TRBV10-3 and TRBJ2-1; D might be TRBD2 (5 bases). This CDR3 has 12 residues. V lost 8 bases and J lost 7, with 12 bases in between. Germline V gene data show CDR1 as ENHRY and CDR2 as SYGVKD. CDR3 bases: TGTGCCATCCGCCTAGCTCGGAATGAGCAGTTCTTC. Residues: CAIRLARNEQFF.

This clonotype was detected many times. This chain joins TRBV7-9 and TRBJ2-1; a weak D match, TRBD2 (6 bases). V lost 3 bases, J lost 7 bases, and 16 bases lay in between. This CDR3 is 15 amino acids long. CDR1 is SEHNR and CDR2 is FQNEAQ in the germline V gene (reference sequence). The CDR3 protein is CASSFSLASENEQFF. The CDR3 nucleotides read TGTGCCAGCAGCTTTTCCCTAGCGTCCGAAAATGAGCAGTTCTTC. The variable domain in full, with the rest retrieved from reference TRBV7-9 and TRBJ2-1, is DTGVSQNPRHKITKRGQNVTFRCDPISEHNRLYWYRQTLGQGPEFLTYFQNEAQLEKSRLLSDRFSAERPKGSFSTLEIQRTEQGDSAMYLCASSFSLASENEQFFGPGTRLTVL.

This clonotype was seen ten or more times. This sequence joins TRBV6-5 and TRBJ1-1; 7 nucleotides align to TRBD1. The J segment lost 1 base and the V segment lost 0 bases, leaving 14 bases of the junction unmatched. The CDR3 length is 19 residues. Looked up from germline, CDR1 is MNHEY and CDR2 is SVGAGI. In nucleotides, the CDR3 is TGTGCCAGCAGTTACTCCCGGGACAGTTTCCTTCAAGGGAACACTGAAGCTTTCTTT. It is translated as CASSYSRDSFLQGNTEAFF.

The rearrangement uses TRBV28 and TRBJ2-2, with D possibly matching TRBD2 (6 bases). This CDR3 is 14 amino acids long. V shed 5 bases and J shed 6 bases, with 13 bases lying between them. CDR1 is MDHEN and CDR2 is SYDVKM in the germline V gene. The CDR3 nucleotides read TGTGCCAGCAGTCTTAGACTAGATGCCGGGGAGCTGTTTTTT. This encodes CASSLRLDAGELFF.

Many counts were recorded for this clonotype. V and J are TRBV6-5 and TRBJ1-1; D is unresolved. The length of the CDR3 is 11 residues. Deletions cut 2 bases from V and 6 bases from J, with 4 bases between. CDR1 and CDR2 (germline): MNHEY, SVGAGI. CDR3 amino acids: CASSYGAEAFF. In DNA, the CDR3 is TGTGCCAGCAGTTACGGGGCTGAAGCTTTCTTT.

This clonotype came up many times. This chain connects TRBV12-3 or TRBV12-4 to TRBJ1-6; 11 nucleotides agree with TRBD1. The trim removed 5 bases at V and 10 bases at J, leaving 7 bases unmatched. The CDR3 has 15 residues. DNA of the CDR3: TGTGCCAGCAGTCGCAGGACAGGGGGCCAGTCACCCCTCCACTTT. Translated: CASSRRTGGQSPLHF.

This clonotype was counted at least ten times. The chain carries TRBV19 and TRBJ1-5; no definite D call. Looked up from germline, CDR1 is LNHDA and CDR2 is SQIVND (reference sequence). V was clipped by 1 base and J by 4 bases, with 8 bases between them. This CDR3 region has 14 residues. CDR3: CASSIVGINQPQHF. CDR3 coding DNA: TGTGCCAGTAGTATAGTGGGGATAAATCAGCCCCAGCATTTT. Full variable domain (outside the CDR3, taken from reference TRBV19 and TRBJ1-5): DGGITQSPKYLFRKEGQNVTLSCEQNLNHDAMYWYRQDPGQGLRLIYYSQIVNDFQKGDIAEGYSVSREKKESFPLTVTSAQKNPTAFYLCASSIVGINQPQHFGDGTRLSIL.

DNA of the CDR3: TGTGCCAGCAGTTTAGGCGAAAACATTCAGTACTTC. Translated, it gives CASSLGENIQYF. J is TRBJ2-4 and V is TRBV28; D unclear. The CDR3 is made up of 12 amino acids. The V gene lost 2 bases and the J gene lost 5 bases, with 4 bases spanning the gap. From germline, CDR1 is MDHEN and CDR2 SYDVKM.

This clonotype has a handful of counts. In DNA, the CDR3 is TGCGCCAGCAGCTTGGGTCAGGGGTCCCTTGGAGATACGCAGTATTTT. Translated, it gives CASSLGQGSLGDTQYF. The chain has TRBV5-1 and TRBJ2-3; D is perhaps TRBD1 (6 bases). V lost 0 bases and J 5 bases, leaving 16 bases between the germline ends. Germline loops: CDR1 SGHRS, CDR2 YFSETQ. This CDR3 region has 16 residues.

This clonotype was detected ten times or more. J is TRBJ2-3 and V is TRBV30; no definite D call. This CDR3 has 10 residues. The germline V gene has CDR1 GTSNPN and CDR2 SVGIG (reference sequence). V lost 5 bases, J lost 5 bases, and 5 bases lay in between. The CDR3 DNA follows: TGTGCCTGGGGATTAGATACGCAGTATTTT. Its protein product is CAWGLDTQYF.

In its sample, this clonotype was seen many times. The genes are TRBV7-3 and TRBJ2-2; possibly TRBD1 for D (5 bases). The CDR3 loop spans 18 amino acids. V lost 4 bases to trimming and J lost 4 bases, with 22 bases between them. The V gene's germline CDR1 is SGHTA and CDR2 FQGTGA. CDR3 loop: CASSSKDGHAPITGELFF. As DNA, the CDR3 is TGTGCCAGCAGCTCTAAGGACGGACATGCTCCGATCACCGGGGAGCTGTTTTTT.

Details on this clonotype: This may be a read error, as it is one base from a much larger clone. The genes are TRBV18 and TRBJ2-5, with D possibly matching TRBD1 (6 bases). The V gene's germline CDR1 is KGHSH and CDR2 LQKENI. The CDR3 extends over 14 amino acids. The V end was cut by 3 bases, the J end by 4 bases, with 12 bases between. CDR3 bases: TGTGCCAGCTCACCGGGACAATTCCGAGAGACCCAGTACTTC. Protein sequence: CASSPGQFRETQYF.

This clonotype was seen repeatedly, ten times or more. V usage is TRBV21-1 and J usage is TRBJ2-7; TRBD1 was called by the table and not checked on the DNA. TRBV21-1 is classified as a pseudogene. This CDR3 region has 19 residues. The CDR3 bases are TGTGCCAGCAGCAAAGCATCCCCGGGACAGGGGAGGATTGCCTACGAGCAGTACTTC. This gives the protein CASSKASPGQGRIAYEQYF.